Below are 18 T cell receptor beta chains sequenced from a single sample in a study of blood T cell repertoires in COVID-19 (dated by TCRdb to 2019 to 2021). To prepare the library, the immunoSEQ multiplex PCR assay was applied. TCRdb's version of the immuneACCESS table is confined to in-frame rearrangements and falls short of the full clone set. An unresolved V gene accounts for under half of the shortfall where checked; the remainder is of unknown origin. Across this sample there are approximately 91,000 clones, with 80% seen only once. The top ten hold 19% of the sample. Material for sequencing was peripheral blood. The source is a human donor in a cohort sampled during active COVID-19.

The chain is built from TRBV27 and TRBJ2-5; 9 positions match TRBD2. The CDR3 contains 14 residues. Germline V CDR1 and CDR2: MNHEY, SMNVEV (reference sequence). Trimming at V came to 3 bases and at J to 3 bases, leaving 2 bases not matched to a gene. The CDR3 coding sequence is TGTGCCAGCAGTTTTGGACTAGCGAAAGAGACCCAGTACTTC. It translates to CASSFGLAKETQYF.

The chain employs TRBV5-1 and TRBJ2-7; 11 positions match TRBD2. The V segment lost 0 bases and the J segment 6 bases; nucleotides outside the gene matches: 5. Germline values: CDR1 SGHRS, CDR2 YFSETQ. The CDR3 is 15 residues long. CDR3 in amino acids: CASSLVTSGRGEQYF. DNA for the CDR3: TGCGCCAGCAGCTTGGTTACTAGCGGGAGAGGCGAGCAGTACTTC.

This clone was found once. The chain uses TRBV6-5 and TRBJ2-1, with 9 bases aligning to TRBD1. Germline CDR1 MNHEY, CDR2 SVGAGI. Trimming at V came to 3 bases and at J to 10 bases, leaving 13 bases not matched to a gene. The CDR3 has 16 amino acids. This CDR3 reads CASSYSGGQGFGEQFF. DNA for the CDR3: TGTGCCAGCAGTTATTCCGGGGGACAGGGTTTTGGGGAGCAGTTCTTC.

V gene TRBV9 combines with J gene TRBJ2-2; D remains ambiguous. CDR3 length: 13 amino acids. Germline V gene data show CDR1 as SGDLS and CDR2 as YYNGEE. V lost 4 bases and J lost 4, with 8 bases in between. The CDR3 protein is CASSPDTTGELFF. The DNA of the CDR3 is TGTGCCAGCAGCCCCGACACCACCGGGGAGCTGTTTTTT.

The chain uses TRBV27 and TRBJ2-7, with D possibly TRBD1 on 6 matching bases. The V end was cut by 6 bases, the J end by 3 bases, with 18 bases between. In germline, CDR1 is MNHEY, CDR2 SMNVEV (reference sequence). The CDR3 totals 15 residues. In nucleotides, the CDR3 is TGTGCCAGCAGAGTATTAGTGGACAGCTACTACGAGCAGTACTTC. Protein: CASRVLVDSYYEQYF.

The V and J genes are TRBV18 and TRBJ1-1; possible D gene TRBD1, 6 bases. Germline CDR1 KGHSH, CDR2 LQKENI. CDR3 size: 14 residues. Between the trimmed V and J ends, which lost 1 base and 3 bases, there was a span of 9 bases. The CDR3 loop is CASSPRRGDTEAFF. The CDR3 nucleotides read TGTGCCAGCTCACCACGCAGGGGTGACACTGAAGCTTTCTTT.

DNA for the CDR3: TGTGACCCTAGGGGGTATAGCAATCAGCCCCAGCATTTT. This gives the protein CDPRGYSNQPQHF. The chain carries TRBV19 and TRBJ1-5, with D perhaps TRBD1 (6 bases). Germline assignment: CDR1 LNHDA and CDR2 SQIVND (reference sequence). The CDR3 has 13 residues.

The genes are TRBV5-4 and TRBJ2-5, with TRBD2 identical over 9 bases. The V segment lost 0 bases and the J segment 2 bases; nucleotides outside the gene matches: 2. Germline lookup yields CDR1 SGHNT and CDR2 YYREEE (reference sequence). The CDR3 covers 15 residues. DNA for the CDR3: TGTGCCAGCAGCTTGGGTAGCGGGGGACAAGAGACCCAGTACTTC. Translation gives CASSLGSGGQETQYF.

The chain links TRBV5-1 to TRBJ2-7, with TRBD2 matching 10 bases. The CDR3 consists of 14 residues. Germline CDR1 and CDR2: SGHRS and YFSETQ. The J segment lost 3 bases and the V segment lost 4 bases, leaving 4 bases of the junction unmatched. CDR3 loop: CASSILAGNYEQYF. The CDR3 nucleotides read TGCGCCAGCAGCATACTAGCGGGAAACTACGAGCAGTACTTC.

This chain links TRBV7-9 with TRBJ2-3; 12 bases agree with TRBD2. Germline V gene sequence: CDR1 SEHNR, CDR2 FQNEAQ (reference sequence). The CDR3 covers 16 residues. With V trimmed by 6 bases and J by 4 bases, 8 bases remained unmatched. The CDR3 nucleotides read TGTGCCAGCAGGGGGAGACTAGCGGGAGTAGCAGATACGCAGTATTTT. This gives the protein CASRGRLAGVADTQYF.

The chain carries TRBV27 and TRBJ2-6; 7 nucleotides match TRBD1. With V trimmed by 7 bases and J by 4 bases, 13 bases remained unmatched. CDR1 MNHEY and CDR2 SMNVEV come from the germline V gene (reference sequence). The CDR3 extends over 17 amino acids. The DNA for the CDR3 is TGTGCCAGCACCCGACAGGGACAGTATAGGGGGGCCAACGTCCTGACTTTC. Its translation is CASTRQGQYRGANVLTF.

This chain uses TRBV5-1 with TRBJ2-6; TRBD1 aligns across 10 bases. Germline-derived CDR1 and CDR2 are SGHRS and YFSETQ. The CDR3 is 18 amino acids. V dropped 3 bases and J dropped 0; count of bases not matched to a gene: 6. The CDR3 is CASSYDRGPSSGANVLTF. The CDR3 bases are TGCGCCAGCAGCTATGACAGGGGGCCGAGCTCTGGGGCCAACGTCCTGACTTTC.

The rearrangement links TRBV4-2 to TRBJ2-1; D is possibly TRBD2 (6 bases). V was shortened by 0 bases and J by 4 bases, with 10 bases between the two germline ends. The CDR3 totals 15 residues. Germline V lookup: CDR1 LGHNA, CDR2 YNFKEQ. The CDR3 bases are TGTGCCAGCAGCCAAGATCGTGGAGGGTACAATGAGCAGTTCTTC. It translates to CASSQDRGGYNEQFF.

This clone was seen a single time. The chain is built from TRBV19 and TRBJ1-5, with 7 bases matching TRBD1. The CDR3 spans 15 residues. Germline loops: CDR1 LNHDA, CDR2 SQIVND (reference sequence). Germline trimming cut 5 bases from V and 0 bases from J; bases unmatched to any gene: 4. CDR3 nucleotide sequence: TGTGCCAGTAGTGAGGGGGCCTATAGCAATCAGCCCCAGCATTTT. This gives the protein CASSEGAYSNQPQHF. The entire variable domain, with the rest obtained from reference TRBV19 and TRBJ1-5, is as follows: DGGITQSPKYLFRKEGQNVTLSCEQNLNHDAMYWYRQDPGQGLRLIYYSQIVNDFQKGDIAEGYSVSREKKESFPLTVTSAQKNPTAFYLCASSEGAYSNQPQHFGDGTRLSIL.

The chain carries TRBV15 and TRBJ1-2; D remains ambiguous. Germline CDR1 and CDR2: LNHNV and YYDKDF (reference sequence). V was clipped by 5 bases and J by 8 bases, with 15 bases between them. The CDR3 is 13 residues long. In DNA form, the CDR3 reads TGTGCCACCAGCCACCAGGAAGGGAGCGGCTACACCTTC. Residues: CATSHQEGSGYTF. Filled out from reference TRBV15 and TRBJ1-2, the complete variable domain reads DAMVIQNPRYQVTQFGKPVTLSCSQTLNHNVMYWYQQKSSQAPKLLFHYYDKDFNNEADTPDNFQSRRPNTSFCFLDIRSPGLGDTAMYLCATSHQEGSGYTFGSGTRLTVV.

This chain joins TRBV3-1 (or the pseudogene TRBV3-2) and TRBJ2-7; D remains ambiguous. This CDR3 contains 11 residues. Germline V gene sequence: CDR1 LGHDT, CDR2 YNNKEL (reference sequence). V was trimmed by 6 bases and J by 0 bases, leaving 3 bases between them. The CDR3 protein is CASSHSYEQYF. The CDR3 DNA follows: TGTGCCAGCAGTCACTCCTACGAGCAGTACTTC.

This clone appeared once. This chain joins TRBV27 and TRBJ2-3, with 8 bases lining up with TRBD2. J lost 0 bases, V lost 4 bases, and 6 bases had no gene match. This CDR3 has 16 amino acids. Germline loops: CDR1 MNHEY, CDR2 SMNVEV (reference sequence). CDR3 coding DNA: TGTGCCAGCAGTTACCAGCGGGGGCCTAGCACAGATACGCAGTATTTT. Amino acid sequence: CASSYQRGPSTDTQYF.

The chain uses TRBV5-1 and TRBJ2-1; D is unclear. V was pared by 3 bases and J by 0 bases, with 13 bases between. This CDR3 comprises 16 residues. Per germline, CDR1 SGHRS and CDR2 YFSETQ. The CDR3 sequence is CASSSNPGSSYNEQFF. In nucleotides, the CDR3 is TGCGCCAGCAGCTCAAACCCTGGTAGCTCCTACAATGAGCAGTTCTTC.